The 12 T cell receptor beta chains reported below all come from one sample, sequenced in a study of identical twins (dated by TCRdb to about 2016). Library method: 5' RACE. The data were produced on an Illumina HiSeq 2000. TCRdb's own reprocessing of the public reads used fastp at Q25 and MiXCR and kept productive beta chains. Here each entry gathers all rows of one CDR3 protein and keeps the most common genes and DNA. Counted in this sample were about 250,000 distinct CDR3 sequences; roughly an eighth of them appeared once. 7% to 9% of the sample is in the top ten clones. The sample comprised memory (CD45RO+) T cells sorted from blood. The cell subset or site tag for this specimen amounts to: CD45RO+ enriched T cells. These receptors were obtained from a woman under 30 in good health.

This clonotype was observed a handful of times. The chain links TRBV20-1 to TRBJ2-3; 12 nucleotides agree with TRBD2. The CDR3 has 15 amino acids. The V gene end was trimmed by 6 bases and the J gene end by 6 bases; junction bases not matched to a gene: 10. Germline CDR1 reads DFQATT; CDR2 reads SNEGSKA (reference sequence). DNA for the CDR3: TGCAGTGCCCAGACTAGCGGGGGTTCCGATGATACGCAGTATTTT. Residues: CSAQTSGGSDDTQYF.

This clonotype was counted only a few times. The J gene is TRBJ1-1, the V gene TRBV7-2; 7 nucleotides line up with TRBD1. The CDR3 has 15 residues. Germline V gene sequence: CDR1 SGHTA, CDR2 FQGNSA. The V and J ends lost 5 bases and 3 bases, in that order; junction bases with no gene match: 9. The CDR3 region has the DNA TGTGCCAGCAGCACGCGGGACAGTGAATACACTGAAGCTTTCTTT. This gives the protein CASSTRDSEYTEAFF.

Many counts were recorded for this clonotype. The genes are TRBV7-8 and TRBJ2-7, with 7 bases identical to TRBD1. Trimming cost V 1 base and J 2 bases; bases outside gene matches: 2. Germline V gene lookup returns CDR1 SGHVS and CDR2 FQNEAQ. The CDR3 extends over 14 amino acids. CDR3 nucleotide sequence: TGTGCCAGCAGCTTAGGGGGACAGACCTACGAGCAGTACTTC. Translated: CASSLGGQTYEQYF.

This clonotype has at least ten counts. The chain employs TRBV2 and TRBJ1-5; D gene ambiguous. Trimming left V 6 bases short and J 0 bases short, with 9 bases between. The germline gives CDR1 SNHLY, CDR2 FYNNEI. The CDR3 is 14 amino acids. CDR3 amino acids: CASRVGLSNQPQHF. DNA of the CDR3: TGTGCCAGCAGGGTCGGGCTTAGCAATCAGCCCCAGCATTTT.

This sequence joins TRBV7-8 and TRBJ2-7, with 14 positions matching TRBD2. The junction had 12 bases not matched to a gene; V was cut back by 5 bases and J by 0 bases. Per the germline V gene, CDR1 is SGHVS and CDR2 is FQNEAQ. The CDR3 sequence is 19 residues long. The DNA of the CDR3 is TGTGCCAGCAGCCCAACCGGGACTAGCGGGAGTCGGGGCTCCTACGAGCAGTACTTC. It specifies CASSPTGTSGSRGSYEQYF.

Concerning this clonotype itself: With only one base between it and a far larger clone, this is likely a read error. The chain uses TRBV12-3 or TRBV12-4 and TRBJ2-7; unclear D gene. The CDR3 spans 13 residues. V shed 4 bases and J shed 1 base, with 8 bases lying between them. As DNA, the CDR3 is TGTGCCAGCAGTTCAGCTGGATCCTACGAGCAGTACTTC. As protein: CASSSAGSYEQYF.

The chain employs TRBV5-1 and TRBJ2-3; D gene unclear. The CDR3 extends over 14 amino acids. CDR1 and CDR2 from the germline V gene are SGHRS and YFSETQ. V was pared by 4 bases and J by 0 bases, with 9 bases between. The CDR3 coding sequence is TGCGCCAGCAGCCGTTTGGCCAGCACAGATACGCAGTATTTT. It translates to CASSRLASTDTQYF.

This clonotype was detected only a few times. The rearrangement links TRBV29-1 to TRBJ1-1; TRBD1 is a possible D gene (6 bases). Germline assignment: CDR1 SQVTM and CDR2 ANQGSEA. The ends were cut back, 5 bases at V and 0 bases at J, with 16 bases in the middle. This CDR3 comprises 15 residues. The CDR3 protein is CSVRGGWGMNTEAFF. The CDR3 DNA sequence: TGCAGCGTTAGAGGGGGATGGGGCATGAACACTGAAGCTTTCTTT.

The chain couples TRBV6-1 to TRBJ2-1; D is perhaps TRBD1 or TRBD2 (5 bases each). CDR3 length: 17 residues. Trimming removed 6 bases from V and 0 bases from J, with 18 bases in between. From germline, CDR1 is MNHNS and CDR2 SASEGT. The CDR3 DNA reads TGTGCCAGCAGCCGGGGCTGGGGAGTAAGCTCCTACAATGAGCAGTTCTTC. It specifies CASSRGWGVSSYNEQFF.

This clonotype was seen only a few times. This rearrangement joins TRBV2 to TRBJ1-1; TRBD1 agrees at 9 bases. V shed 10 bases and J 1 base; nucleotides not matched to a gene: 10. Germline assignment: CDR1 SNHLY and CDR2 FYNNEI. CDR3 length equals 15 residues. In DNA, the CDR3 is TGTGCCAACGCTTCCCCGGGACAGGGGAACACTGAAGCTTTCTTT. Translation gives CANASPGQGNTEAFF.

The gene calls are TRBV9 and TRBJ2-1, with 8 bases matching TRBD1. The CDR3 contains 15 residues. In germline, CDR1 is SGDLS, CDR2 YYNGEE. The junction had 10 bases not matched to a gene; V was cut back by 3 bases and J by 8 bases. The CDR3 is CASSDRDRIGDEQFF. The CDR3 region has the DNA TGTGCCAGCAGCGACCGGGACAGGATCGGCGATGAGCAGTTCTTC.

This clonotype was counted between two and nine times. The V call is TRBV20-1, the J call TRBJ1-1; D may be TRBD1 (6 bases). Germline CDR1 reads DFQATT; CDR2 reads SNEGSKA (reference sequence). Trimming cost V 1 base and J 3 bases, with 18 bases left between them. There are 16 residues in the CDR3. The CDR3 loop reads CSARGGQGRSDTEAFF. The CDR3 region has the DNA TGCAGTGCTAGAGGCGGGCAGGGGAGGTCGGACACTGAAGCTTTCTTT.